This entry describes one TCR beta chain. Assay: immunoSEQ multiplex PCR; the TCRdb copy retains only in-frame clones and omits some. The sample lists 150,000 to 200,000 clones, 79% occurring once. The data were taken from a study of blood T cell repertoires in COVID-19. The CDR3 totals 15 residues. V was trimmed by 1 base and J by 3 bases, leaving 10 bases between them. CDR1 and CDR2 from the germline V gene are LGHDT and YNNKEL (reference sequence). This chain uses TRBV3-1 (or the pseudogene TRBV3-2) with TRBJ2-1; TRBD1 is a possible D gene (6 bases). The sequence came from a woman in her sixties or seventies in a cohort exposed to, infected with or recovered from COVID-19 (not recorded which). Sequenced input: PBMCs or T cells enriched from blood (not recorded which). CDR3 nucleotide sequence: TGTGCCAGCAGCCAAGTAGGGGGAAACTACAATGAGCAGTTCTTC. Translating gives CASSQVGGNYNEQFF.